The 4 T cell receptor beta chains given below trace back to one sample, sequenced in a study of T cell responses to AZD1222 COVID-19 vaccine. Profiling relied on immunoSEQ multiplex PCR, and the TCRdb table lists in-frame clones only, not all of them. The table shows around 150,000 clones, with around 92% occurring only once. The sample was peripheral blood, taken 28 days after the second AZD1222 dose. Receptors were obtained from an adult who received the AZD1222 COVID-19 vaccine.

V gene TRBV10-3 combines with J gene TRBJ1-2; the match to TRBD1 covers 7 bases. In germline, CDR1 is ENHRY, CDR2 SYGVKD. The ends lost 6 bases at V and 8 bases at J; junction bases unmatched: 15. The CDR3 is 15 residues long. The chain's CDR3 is CAISQIQGLNVGYTF. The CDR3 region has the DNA TGTGCCATCAGCCAGATACAGGGGTTAAATGTAGGCTACACCTTC.

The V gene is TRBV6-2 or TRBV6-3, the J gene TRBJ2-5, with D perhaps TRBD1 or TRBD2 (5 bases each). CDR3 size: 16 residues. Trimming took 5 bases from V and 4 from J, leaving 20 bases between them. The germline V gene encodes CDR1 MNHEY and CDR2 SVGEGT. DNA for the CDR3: TGTGCCAGCAGTAACGGGGCCGGTAGCTTTGGAGAGACCCAGTACTTC. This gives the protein CASSNGAGSFGETQYF.

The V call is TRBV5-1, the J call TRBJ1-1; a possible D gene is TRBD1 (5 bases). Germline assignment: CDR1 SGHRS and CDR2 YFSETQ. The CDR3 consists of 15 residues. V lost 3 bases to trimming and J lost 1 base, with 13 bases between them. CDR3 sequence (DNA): TGCGCCAGCAGCTGGACATCCAGGGAGAACACTGAAGCTTTCTTT. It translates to CASSWTSRENTEAFF.

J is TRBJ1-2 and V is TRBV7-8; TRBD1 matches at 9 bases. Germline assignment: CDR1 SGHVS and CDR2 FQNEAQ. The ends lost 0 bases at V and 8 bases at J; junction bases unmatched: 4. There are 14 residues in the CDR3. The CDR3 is CASSLAGQGRGYTF. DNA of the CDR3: TGTGCCAGCAGCTTAGCGGGACAGGGCAGGGGCTACACCTTC.